This T cell receptor (beta chain) was profiled in a study of blood T cell repertoires in COVID-19. Repertoires were generated with immunoSEQ multiplex PCR, while TCRdb's copy carries only in-frame clones and drops some. Of under 400,000 clones listed, roughly 90% are singletons. The CDR3 sequence is 12 residues long. V was trimmed by 6 bases and J by 3 bases, leaving 8 bases between them. Followed longitudinally, the Seattle patients had been enrolled during active infection. The TCR originated in a woman aged 25 to 45 with COVID-19, enrolled during active disease. The sequenced sample was peripheral blood. J is TRBJ1-1 and V is TRBV12-3 or TRBV12-4; no reliable D call. The CDR3: CASRLYYTEAFF. For the CDR3, the DNA is TGTGCCAGCAGGCTCTATTACACTGAAGCTTTCTTT.